These 31 T cell receptor beta chains were sequenced from one sample in a study of blood T cell repertoires in COVID-19. Data came from immunoSEQ multiplex PCR; TCRdb stores just in-frame clones and leaves some out. The table shows approximately 160,000 clones, with roughly 85% occurring only once. Sequencing used peripheral blood. These receptors came from a woman between 55 and 75 years old with COVID-19, enrolled during active disease.

J is TRBJ2-7 and V is TRBV2; weak D call: TRBD1 (5 bases). This CDR3 has 14 amino acids. Germline lookup yields CDR1 SNHLY and CDR2 FYNNEI. The V end lost 5 bases, the J end lost 2 bases, and 13 bases lay between the germline ends. This CDR3 is CASSFPRTPYEQYV. CDR3 DNA: TGTGCCAGCAGTTTTCCTCGGACACCCTACGAGCAGTACGTC.

This chain links TRBV3-1 (or the pseudogene TRBV3-2) with TRBJ2-5; 8 positions agree with TRBD2. CDR1 and CDR2 from the germline V gene are LGHDT and YNNKEL (reference sequence). The CDR3 covers 17 residues. The junction had 13 bases not matched to a gene; V was cut back by 2 bases and J by 5 bases. CDR3 DNA sequence: TGTGCCAGCAGCCAAATTCTAGCGGGTGGGGGGATGGAGACCCAGTACTTC. Protein: CASSQILAGGGMETQYF.

On this clone: Because the CDR3's place on the DNA is in doubt, the DNA is left out and the CDR3 is given as listed by TCRdb. This chain connects TRBV6-5 to TRBJ1-2. The CDR3 contains 11 residues when both ends are counted. Germline CDR1 MNHEY, CDR2 SVGAGI. The CDR3 region is CASSTSLGYTF.

The chain joins TRBV12-3 or TRBV12-4 to TRBJ1-5; a possible D gene is TRBD1 (6 bases). Trimming cost V 6 bases and J 4 bases, with 10 bases left between them. CDR3 length equals 13 residues. This CDR3 is CASRGTTNQPQHF. CDR3 in DNA: TGTGCCAGCAGGGGGACAACTAATCAGCCCCAGCATTTT.

The genes are TRBV19 and TRBJ1-1; 7 bases fit TRBD1. V shed 8 bases and J 4 bases; nucleotides not matched to a gene: 4. CDR3 size: 12 residues. Per germline, CDR1 LNHDA and CDR2 SQIVND (reference sequence). CDR3 nucleotide sequence: TGTGCCAGTCGGGACAGCTTCACTGAAGCTTTCTTT. It is translated as CASRDSFTEAFF.

The chain couples TRBV5-4 to TRBJ1-2; TRBD1 is a possible D gene (5 bases). V was trimmed by 0 bases and J by 10 bases, leaving 16 bases between them. CDR3 length: 14 amino acids. In germline, CDR1 is SGHNT, CDR2 YYREEE (reference sequence). The CDR3: CASSLGLRREDYTF. Here the CDR3 DNA reads TGTGCCAGCAGCTTGGGTCTCCGCAGGGAAGACTACACCTTC. Filled out from reference TRBV5-4 and TRBJ1-2, the complete variable domain reads ETGVTQSPTHLIKTRGQQVTLRCSSQSGHNTVSWYQQALGQGPQFIFQYYREEENGRGNFPPRFSGLQFPNYSSELNVNALELDDSALYLCASSLGLRREDYTFGSGTRLTVV.

This clone is a singleton in its sample. The gene calls are TRBV9 and TRBJ2-1; TRBD2 aligns across 12 bases. V was clipped by 0 bases and J by 8 bases; unmatched bases: 6. The CDR3 loop spans 16 amino acids. CDR1 and CDR2 (germline): SGDLS, YYNGEE. CDR3 sequence: CASSVATSGRVYEQFF. The CDR3 DNA is TGTGCCAGCAGCGTAGCGACTAGCGGGAGAGTCTATGAGCAGTTCTTC.

V and J are TRBV19 and TRBJ2-1; weak D call: TRBD2 (5 bases). This CDR3 comprises 15 residues. Germline lookup yields CDR1 LNHDA and CDR2 SQIVND (reference sequence). V dropped 5 bases and J dropped 4 bases, with 15 bases sitting between them. CDR3 residues: CASSWSRVQYNEQFF. The CDR3 DNA reads as TGTGCCAGTAGTTGGTCGCGGGTTCAATACAATGAGCAGTTCTTC. Using reference TRBV19 and TRBJ2-1 for the parts outside the CDR3, the full variable domain is DGGITQSPKYLFRKEGQNVTLSCEQNLNHDAMYWYRQDPGQGLRLIYYSQIVNDFQKGDIAEGYSVSREKKESFPLTVTSAQKNPTAFYLCASSWSRVQYNEQFFGPGTRLTVL.

The chain has TRBV7-3 and TRBJ1-1; TRBD1 might be the D (5 bases). V was cut by 6 bases and J by 5 bases, with 19 bases left in between. CDR1 SGHTA and CDR2 FQGTGA come from the germline V gene. The CDR3 is 15 amino acids. The DNA of the CDR3 is TGTGCCAGCAGGTGGACATCTCCCGGAGCTACTGAAGCTTTCTTT. Encoded protein: CASRWTSPGATEAFF.

The chain joins TRBV2 to TRBJ2-7; D is undetermined. V shed 8 bases and J shed 2 bases, with 16 bases lying between them. Germline V gene lookup returns CDR1 SNHLY and CDR2 FYNNEI. This CDR3 region has 14 residues. CDR3: CASVGIFNPYEQYF. Here the CDR3 DNA reads TGTGCCAGCGTGGGCATTTTCAACCCCTACGAGCAGTACTTC.

The chain employs TRBV11-1 and TRBJ2-2; D is ambiguous. The V end lost 5 bases, the J end lost 1 base, and 5 bases lay between the germline ends. In germline, CDR1 is SGHAT, CDR2 FQDESV (reference sequence). CDR3 length: 13 residues. The CDR3 spells CASSRGNTGELFF. CDR3 sequence (DNA): TGTGCCAGCAGCAGAGGGAACACCGGGGAGCTGTTTTTT.

V and J are TRBV7-8 and TRBJ1-1, with D perhaps matching TRBD1 (5 bases). This CDR3 is 14 amino acids long. The ends were cut back, 2 bases at V and 2 bases at J, with 9 bases in the middle. Looked up from germline, CDR1 is SGHVS and CDR2 is FQNEAQ. DNA for the CDR3: TGTGCCAGCAGCTTATCCGGGGGTAACACTGAAGCTTTCTTT. It yields the protein CASSLSGGNTEAFF.

The J gene is TRBJ1-1, the V gene TRBV6-4; D ambiguous. The germline V gene encodes CDR1 MRHNA and CDR2 SNTAGT. The CDR3 is 13 amino acids. Trimming cost V 5 bases and J 5 bases, with 12 bases left between them. The DNA of the CDR3 is TGTGCCAGCAGTACGGAACGGGGAACTGAAGCTTTCTTT. It is translated as CASSTERGTEAFF.

This clone was detected a few times. The chain carries TRBV6-5 and TRBJ1-2, with 7 positions matching TRBD1. CDR3 length: 15 residues. V was clipped by 0 bases and J by 2 bases; unmatched bases: 3. CDR1 and CDR2 (germline): MNHEY, SVGAGI. For the CDR3, the DNA is TGTGCCAGCAGTTACTCCGGACAGGTGAACTATGGCTACACCTTC. Translating gives CASSYSGQVNYGYTF.

The chain carries TRBV7-9 and TRBJ2-1; 11 bases are a match to TRBD1. The CDR3 totals 16 residues. Germline lookup yields CDR1 SEHNR and CDR2 FQNEAQ (reference sequence). V shed 3 bases, J shed 0 bases, and the junction held 1 base outside the gene matches. CDR3 bases: TGTGCCAGCAGCTTCGGACAGGGGGCCTCCTACAATGAGCAGTTCTTC. Protein: CASSFGQGASYNEQFF.

The V and J genes are TRBV11-2 and TRBJ2-5; 10 nucleotides match TRBD2. The junction had 11 bases not matched to a gene; V was cut back by 2 bases and J by 5 bases. The CDR3 extends over 17 amino acids. Germline CDR1 and CDR2: SGHAT and FQNNGV. The CDR3 sequence: CASSLSTSGRAGETQYF. Here the CDR3 DNA reads TGTGCCAGCAGCTTATCTACAAGCGGGAGGGCAGGGGAGACCCAGTACTTC. Supplemented by reference TRBV11-2 and TRBJ2-5, the full variable domain reads EAGVAQSPRYKIIEKRQSVAFWCNPISGHATLYWYQQILGQGPKLLIQFQNNGVVDDSQLPKDRFSAERLKGVDSTLKIQPAKLEDSAVYLCASSLSTSGRAGETQYFGPGTRLLVL.

The genes are TRBV5-1 and TRBJ2-5; D perhaps matches TRBD2 (5 bases). This CDR3 spans 14 amino acids. V was pared by 0 bases and J by 1 base, with 7 bases between. Germline CDR1 SGHRS, CDR2 YFSETQ. As DNA, the CDR3 is TGCGCCAGCAGCTTGGGGCGGGCCCAAGAGACCCAGTACTTC. The encoded protein is CASSLGRAQETQYF. The full variable domain, rest sourced from reference TRBV5-1 and TRBJ2-5, is KAGVTQTPRYLIKTRGQQVTLSCSPISGHRSVSWYQQTPGQGLQFLFEYFSETQRNKGNFPGRFSGRQFSNSRSEMNVSTLELGDSALYLCASSLGRAQETQYFGPGTRLLVL.

The genes are TRBV7-9 and TRBJ2-2, with D perhaps TRBD2 (5 bases). The CDR3 is 15 amino acids. Trimming left V 4 bases short and J 5 bases short, with 14 bases between. Germline V gene lookup returns CDR1 SEHNR and CDR2 FQNEAQ (reference sequence). The chain's CDR3 is CASSSFRGRTGELFF. The CDR3 DNA sequence: TGTGCCAGCAGCTCCTTTCGGGGTAGAACCGGGGAGCTGTTTTTT. The variable domain in full, with the rest retrieved from reference TRBV7-9 and TRBJ2-2, is DTGVSQNPRHKITKRGQNVTFRCDPISEHNRLYWYRQTLGQGPEFLTYFQNEAQLEKSRLLSDRFSAERPKGSFSTLEIQRTEQGDSAMYLCASSSFRGRTGELFFGEGSRLTVL.

Note on this clone: Other DNA sequences in this specimen translate into the identical CDR3. The chain has TRBV6-5 and TRBJ1-5, with D maybe TRBD1 (6 bases). The V end was cut by 8 bases, the J end by 7 bases, with 12 bases between. CDR3 size: 12 residues. Germline values: CDR1 MNHEY, CDR2 SVGAGI. CDR3 loop: CASREGGQPQHF. The CDR3, as DNA: TGTGCCAGCCGGGAGGGGGGCCAGCCCCAGCATTTT.

The chain carries TRBV7-9 and TRBJ1-2, with TRBD1 as a possible D gene (6 bases). This CDR3 has 16 amino acids. V dropped 2 bases and J dropped 4 bases, with 17 bases sitting between them. Germline assignment: CDR1 SEHNR and CDR2 FQNEAQ (reference sequence). CDR3 region: CASSLSGVGGSYGYTF. The DNA for the CDR3 is TGTGCCAGCAGCTTATCAGGGGTAGGGGGAAGCTATGGCTACACCTTC.

This chain links TRBV7-9 with TRBJ1-1; D may be TRBD1 (6 bases). This CDR3 is 16 amino acids long. Deletions cut 5 bases from V and 3 bases from J, with 19 bases between. Germline CDR1 and CDR2: SEHNR and FQNEAQ (reference sequence). CDR3 sequence: CASSGPRGGGDTEAFF. The CDR3 DNA follows: TGTGCCAGCAGCGGTCCAAGGGGAGGGGGTGACACTGAAGCTTTCTTT. The variable domain in full, with the rest retrieved from reference TRBV7-9 and TRBJ1-1, is DTGVSQNPRHKITKRGQNVTFRCDPISEHNRLYWYRQTLGQGPEFLTYFQNEAQLEKSRLLSDRFSAERPKGSFSTLEIQRTEQGDSAMYLCASSGPRGGGDTEAFFGQGTRLTVV.

V gene TRBV5-6 combines with J gene TRBJ1-6; D is possibly TRBD1 (5 bases). The germline V and J ends were trimmed by 4 bases and 7 bases, with 18 bases remaining between them. The length of the CDR3 is 16 residues. Germline-derived CDR1 and CDR2 are SGHDT and YYEEEE. The CDR3: CASSPFQGGRNSPLHF. CDR3 coding DNA: TGTGCCAGCAGCCCGTTTCAGGGTGGGCGAAATTCACCCCTCCACTTT.

The count of this clone is one. The chain recombines TRBV5-1 with TRBJ2-1, with 10 bases aligning to TRBD2. Trimming cost V 1 base and J 4 bases; bases outside gene matches: 2. This CDR3 spans 15 amino acids. CDR1 SGHRS and CDR2 YFSETQ come from the germline V gene. The CDR3 DNA reads TGCGCCAGCAGCTTGACTAGCGGGATTTACAATGAGCAGTTCTTC. Its protein product is CASSLTSGIYNEQFF.

The V gene is TRBV6-5, the J gene TRBJ1-5, with TRBD1 as a possible D gene (6 bases). CDR3 length: 13 amino acids. Germline CDR1 MNHEY, CDR2 SVGAGI. V lost 4 bases, J lost 7 bases, and 11 bases lay in between. This chain's CDR3 is CASSSTGLQPQHF. CDR3 coding DNA: TGTGCCAGCAGTTCCACAGGGTTGCAGCCCCAGCATTTT.

The J gene is TRBJ2-3, the V gene TRBV7-9, with TRBD1 as a possible D gene (6 bases). Trimming pared 3 bases from V and 1 base from J, leaving 11 bases between. The CDR3 is 15 amino acids. The germline CDR1 and CDR2 sequences are SEHNR and FQNEAQ (reference sequence). As DNA, the CDR3 is TGTGCCAGCAGCTTCTACAGGGTCCGCACAGATACGCAGTATTTT. It specifies CASSFYRVRTDTQYF.

This clone was picked up a small number of times. This chain connects TRBV27 to TRBJ2-1, with 8 nucleotides matching TRBD1. Germline CDR1 and CDR2: MNHEY and SMNVEV (reference sequence). V lost 5 bases, J lost 10 bases, and 4 bases stayed unmatched. The CDR3 has 12 residues. This CDR3 is CASSVPGGEQFF. CDR3 nucleotides: TGTGCCAGCAGTGTGCCAGGGGGCGAGCAGTTCTTC.

The chain joins TRBV20-1 to TRBJ2-3; possibly TRBD2 for D (5 bases). The CDR3 covers 14 residues. V lost 3 bases and J lost 0, with 10 bases in between. Germline loops: CDR1 DFQATT, CDR2 SNEGSKA (reference sequence). The CDR3 DNA follows: TGCAGTGCTAGTAGAGGGTCTAGCACAGATACGCAGTATTTT. As protein: CSASRGSSTDTQYF.

The J gene is TRBJ2-1, the V gene TRBV7-3, with 8 positions matching TRBD2. This CDR3 spans 16 amino acids. Germline-derived CDR1 and CDR2 are SGHTA and FQGTGA. The trim removed 2 bases at V and 3 bases at J, leaving 6 bases unmatched. The CDR3 spells CASSLRGGTGYNEQFF. CDR3 coding DNA: TGTGCCAGCAGCTTACGGGGGGGAACAGGCTACAATGAGCAGTTCTTC.

The genes are TRBV7-8 and TRBJ1-5; 10 bases line up with TRBD1. This CDR3 comprises 16 residues. CDR1 is SGHVS, CDR2 FQNEAQ, per germline. V gave up 3 bases and J gave up 1 base; unmatched junction bases: 3. This CDR3 reads CASSFRQGASNQPQHF. Written as DNA, the CDR3 is TGTGCCAGCAGCTTTCGACAGGGGGCGAGCAATCAGCCCCAGCATTTT.

The V call is TRBV24-1, the J call TRBJ1-2, with D possibly TRBD1 on 6 matching bases. Per germline, CDR1 KGHDR and CDR2 SFDVKD. Trimming removed 4 bases from V and 8 bases from J, with 16 bases in between. The CDR3 length is 14 residues. The CDR3 DNA sequence: TGTGCCACCAGTGAGCCCGGGACATCTCCGGGCTACACCTTC. It translates to CATSEPGTSPGYTF.

The V and J genes are TRBV29-1 and TRBJ1-3, with a possible D match to TRBD1 (6 bases). Germline loops: CDR1 SQVTM, CDR2 ANQGSEA. This CDR3 comprises 13 residues. Trimming shortened V by 4 bases and J by 0 bases, and 7 bases separated the two germline ends. CDR3 loop: CSVGTVSGNTIYF. The CDR3 region has the DNA TGCAGCGTTGGGACAGTCTCTGGAAACACCATATATTTT.